This TCR beta chain was captured in a study of graft-versus-host responses after intestinal transplantation. Study in general: Tacrolimus plus steroids were given to all recipients for 2 to 4 years, preceded by anti-thymocyte globulin induction. Study outcomes and limitations: GvH clones turned up in recipient marrow; some had shown up first in ileum or blood.

Measured with immunoSEQ multiplex PCR; TCRdb has only the in-frame clones, and not every one. The repertoire holds tens of thousands of clones, with roughly 90% as singletons. V was trimmed by 1 base and J by 8 bases, leaving 14 bases between them. Germline V CDR1 and CDR2: SGHAT, FQNNGV. This CDR3 has 14 residues. Of note for this clone: Its antigen remains unidentified.

The gene calls are TRBV11-2 and TRBJ1-2; tentatively, D is TRBD1 (6 bases). This material consisted of unstimulated CD8+ T cells sorted from spleen or lymph node cells, taken before intestinal transplant. The clonotype comes from a human donor who received an intestinal transplant. The DNA of the CDR3 is TGTGCCAGCAGCTTAGTTGGCCAGGGGTACGGCTACACCTTC. This encodes CASSLVGQGYGYTF.